This T cell receptor (beta chain) was recovered during a study of CD8+CD57+ T cells in acquired aplastic anemia. Those patients picked for sequencing had displayed CD8+CD57+ cell expansion on flow cytometry. Per germline, CDR1 SGHVS and CDR2 FQNEAQ. The CDR3 spans 15 residues. V was clipped by 7 bases and J by 2 bases, with 17 bases between them. TCR beta VDJ combinations and CDR3 sequences were profiled from genomic DNA. Via MiXCR, TCRdb re-called the reads, giving one row per CDR3 protein. This table holds 50,000 to 65,000 distinct CDR3 sequences, about 56% found once. The sequence was obtained from a human donor with aplastic anemia. The chain is built from TRBV7-8 and TRBJ1-1; maybe TRBD1 (6 bases). Sequenced input: sorted CD4+, CD8+, or CD8+CD57+ T cells (not recorded which) from PBMCs. CDR3 bases: TGTGCCAGCACCGGATGGGCAGGGGTTAACACTGAAGCTTTCTTT. It yields the protein CASTGWAGVNTEAFF.